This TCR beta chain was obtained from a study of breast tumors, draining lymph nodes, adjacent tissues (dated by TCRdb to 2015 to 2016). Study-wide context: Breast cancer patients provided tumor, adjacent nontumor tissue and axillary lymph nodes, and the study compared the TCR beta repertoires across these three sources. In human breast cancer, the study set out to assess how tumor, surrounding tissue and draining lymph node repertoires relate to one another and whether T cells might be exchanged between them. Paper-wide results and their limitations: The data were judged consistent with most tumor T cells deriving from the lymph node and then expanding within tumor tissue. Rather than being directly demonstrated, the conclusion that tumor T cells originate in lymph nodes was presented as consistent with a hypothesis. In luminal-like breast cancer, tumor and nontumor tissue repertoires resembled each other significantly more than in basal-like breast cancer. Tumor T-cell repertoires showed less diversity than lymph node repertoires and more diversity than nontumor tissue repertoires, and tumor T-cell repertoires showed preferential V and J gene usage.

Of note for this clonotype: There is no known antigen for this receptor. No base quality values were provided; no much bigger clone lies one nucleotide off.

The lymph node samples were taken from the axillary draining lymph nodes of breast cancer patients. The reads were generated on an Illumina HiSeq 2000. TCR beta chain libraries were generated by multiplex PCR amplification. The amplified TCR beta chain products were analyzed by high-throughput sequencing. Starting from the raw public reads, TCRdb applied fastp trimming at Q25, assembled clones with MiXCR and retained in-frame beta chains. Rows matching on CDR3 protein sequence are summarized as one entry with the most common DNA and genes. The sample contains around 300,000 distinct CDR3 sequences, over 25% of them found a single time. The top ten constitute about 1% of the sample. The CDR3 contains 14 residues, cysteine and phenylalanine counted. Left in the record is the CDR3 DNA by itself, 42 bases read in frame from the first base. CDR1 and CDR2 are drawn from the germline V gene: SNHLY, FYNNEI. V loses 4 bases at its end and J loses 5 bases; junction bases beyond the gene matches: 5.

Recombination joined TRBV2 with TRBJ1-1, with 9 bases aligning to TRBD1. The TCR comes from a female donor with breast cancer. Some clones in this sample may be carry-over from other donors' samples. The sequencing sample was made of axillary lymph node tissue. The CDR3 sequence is CASSAGQGLTEAFF. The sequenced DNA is TGTGCCAGCAGTGCGGGACAGGGCCTGACTGAAGCTTTCTTT.